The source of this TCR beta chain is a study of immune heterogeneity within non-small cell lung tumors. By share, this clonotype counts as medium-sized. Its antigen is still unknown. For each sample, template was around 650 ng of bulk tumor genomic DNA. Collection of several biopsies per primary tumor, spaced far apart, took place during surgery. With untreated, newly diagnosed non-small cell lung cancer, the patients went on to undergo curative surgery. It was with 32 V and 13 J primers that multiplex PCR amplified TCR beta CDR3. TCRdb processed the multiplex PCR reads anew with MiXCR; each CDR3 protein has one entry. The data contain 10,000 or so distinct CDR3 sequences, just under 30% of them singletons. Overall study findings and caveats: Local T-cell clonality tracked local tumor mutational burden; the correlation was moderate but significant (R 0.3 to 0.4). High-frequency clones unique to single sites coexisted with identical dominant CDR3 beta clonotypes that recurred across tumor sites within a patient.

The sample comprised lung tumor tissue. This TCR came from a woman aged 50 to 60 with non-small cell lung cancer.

CDR3 in amino acids: CASTLGGLSNQPQHF. CDR3 coding DNA: TGTGCCAGCACCCTAGGGGGCTTGAGCAATCAGCCCCAGCATTTT. The gene calls are TRBV28 and TRBJ1-5; 7 bases match TRBD1. The ends lost 7 bases at V and 1 base at J; junction bases unmatched: 7. The CDR3 consists of 15 residues. Germline V gene data show CDR1 as MDHEN and CDR2 as SYDVKM.